These T cell receptor beta chains were read from a single sample in a study of shared clonotypes between healthy human individuals. The assay was immunoSEQ multiplex PCR, and TCRdb's table has in-frame clones only and misses some. The repertoire consists of fewer than 650,000 clones, with about 82% occurring once and the leading ten covering over 10%. The sequencing input was PBMCs. These receptors were taken from a woman between 40 and 50 years old in good health. Some clones in this sample may be carry-over from other donors' samples. CDR3s include the opening cysteine and the closing phenylalanine or tryptophan. Each record gives: J gene, clone size, D gene, V gene, CDR3 DNA, CDR3 protein. D genes are given only for firm matches. The size entry is marked missing in some rows and otherwise reads once, few, many or a size class.

TRBJ1-1 | . | . | TRBV7-9 | TGTGCCAGCAGCTTAGAAACGGACGGTGAAGCTTTCTTT | CASSLETDGEAFF
TRBJ1-4 | . | . | TRBV6-5 | TGTGCCAGCAGTTACTCCCCGGGCGGGAATGAAAAACTGTTTTTT | CASSYSPGGNEKLFF
TRBJ2-3 | . | . | TRBV5-1 | TGCGCCAGCAGCTGGGGACAGGCGGGGGCAGATACGCAGTATTTT | CASSWGQAGADTQYF
TRBJ2-1 | . | . | TRBV13 | TGTGCCAGCAGCCTACTAGAATCCTACAATGAGCAGTTCTTC | CASSLLESYNEQFF
TRBJ2-5 | . | . | TRBV28 | TGTGCCAGCAGTTCCAACCCCCCAGAGACCCAGTACTTC | CASSSNPPETQYF
TRBJ2-1 | . | . | TRBV7-6 | TGTGCCAGCAGCTTCGCGGCCAGGGGGGTGGGCTACAATGAGCAGTTCTTC | CASSFAARGVGYNEQFF
TRBJ1-2 | . | . | TRBV11-1 | TGTGCCAGCAGCTTCGGGGGCTATGGCTACACCTTC | CASSFGGYGYTF
TRBJ1-2 | . | . | TRBV10-2 | TGCGCCAGCAGTGAGGGCAACTATGGCTACACCTTC | CASSEGNYGYTF
TRBJ1-1 | . | TRBD1 | TRBV28 | TGTGCCAGCAGACAACAGGGGACCAGCACTGAAGCTTTCTTT | CASRQQGTSTEAFF
TRBJ2-7 | . | . | TRBV5-1 | TGCGCCAGCAGCTTGGTAGGCAGGGATGGGGAGCAGTACTTC | CASSLVGRDGEQYF
TRBJ2-7 | . | TRBD1 | TRBV7-2 | TGTGCCAGCAGCTTTGACAGGGGGCCGTACGAGCAGTACTTC | CASSFDRGPYEQYF
TRBJ1-3 | . | TRBD1 | TRBV30 | TGTGCCCGGGACAGGGAGAGATCGACAGGGGGCAGCTCTGGAAACACCATATATTTT | CARDRERSTGGSSGNTIYF
TRBJ1-3 | . | . | TRBV19 | TGTGCCAGTAGTATGGAGTCAGGTCCTGGAAACACCATATATTTT | CASSMESGPGNTIYF
TRBJ2-7 | . | TRBD2 | TRBV10-3 | TGTGCCATTTTAGCGGGAGGCTCCTACGAGCAGTACTTC | CAILAGGSYEQYF
TRBJ2-1 | . | TRBD1 | TRBV7-9 | TGTGCCAGCAGCCCCGGGGGGACAGGGGTATACAATGAGCAGTTCTTC | CASSPGGTGVYNEQFF
TRBJ1-6 | . | . | TRBV7-9 | TGTGCCAGCAGCTTAGGGACAGCGGCAGGATCACCCCTCCACTTT | CASSLGTAAGSPLHF
TRBJ2-7 | . | . | TRBV4-2 | TGTGCCAGCAGCCAACCCTCGGGGAACTCCTACGAGCAGTACTTC | CASSQPSGNSYEQYF
TRBJ2-7 | few | . | TRBV27 | TGTGCCAGCAGTACCCAGGGGCCGGAGCTCAAAGAGCAGTACTTC | CASSTQGPELKEQYF
TRBJ2-1 | . | TRBD2 | TRBV10-2 | TGCGCCAGCAGTTCTAGCGGGAGGGGGGGCTACAATGAGCAGTTCTTC | CASSSSGRGGYNEQFF
TRBJ1-2 | many | . | TRBV9 | TGTGCCAGCAGCAGGGACAACTATGGCTACACCTTC | CASSRDNYGYTF
TRBJ2-1 | few | TRBD1 | TRBV11-2 | TGTGCCAGCAGCTCTTACAGGGGGCTGCGCAATGAGCAGTTCTTC | CASSSYRGLRNEQFF
TRBJ1-1 | . | . | TRBV19 | TGTGCCAGTAGTATAGTAAACAGGGAGAACACTGAAGCTTTCTTT | CASSIVNRENTEAFF